The entry below describes one TCR beta chain. This specimen comes from a study of blood T cell repertoires in COVID-19. Background on the study: COVID-19 samples from acute and convalescent phases originated in the United States, Italy and Spain. In each case, the material was cDNA or gDNA derived from T cells, B-cell-depleted T cells, or PBMCs.

Source study methods: Reference gene primer amplification yielded estimated nucleated cell counts. TCRdb's copy holds only in-frame clones and misses some; the assay was immunoSEQ multiplex PCR. Clone size and V and J calls were adopted from that table, with D and trimming inferred from the DNA. The sample has 180,000 or so clones, 75% to 80% seen once. From germline, CDR1 is MNHEY and CDR2 SVGAGI. V shed 2 bases and J 1 base; nucleotides not matched to a gene: 3. The CDR3 loop spans 15 amino acids. What was sequenced was peripheral blood. The sequence came from a woman aged 45-65 years with active or convalescent COVID-19. The rearrangement joins TRBV6-5 to TRBJ2-7, with 9 bases that match TRBD1. This CDR3 reads CASSYIGTGSYEQYF. The CDR3 region has the DNA TGTGCCAGCAGTTACATAGGGACAGGGTCCTACGAGCAGTACTTC.